The 25 T cell receptor beta chains listed next were all sequenced from one sample in a study of blood T cell repertoires in COVID-19. Method: immunoSEQ multiplex PCR; TCRdb's copy keeps in-frame clones and lacks some. The sample shows about 260,000 clones, 75% to 90% of them seen only once. The material sequenced was peripheral blood. All receptors derive from a man younger than 45 with active or convalescent COVID-19.

This chain uses TRBV19 with TRBJ1-2, with D uncertain. Germline loops: CDR1 LNHDA, CDR2 SQIVND (reference sequence). The CDR3 is 16 residues long. The ends were cut back, 5 bases at V and 3 bases at J, with 19 bases in the middle. The CDR3: CASSPQYRPGDYGYTF. In DNA form, the CDR3 reads TGTGCCAGTAGTCCCCAATACAGACCCGGGGACTATGGCTACACCTTC.

The chain uses TRBV7-9 and TRBJ1-1; D remains unclear. Germline V gene data show CDR1 as SEHNR and CDR2 as FQNEAQ (reference sequence). The CDR3 runs 13 residues. V was trimmed by 5 bases and J by 8 bases, leaving 15 bases between them. The CDR3 region is CASSPKASVEAFF. CDR3 nucleotide sequence: TGTGCCAGCAGCCCGAAAGCTTCGGTGGAAGCTTTCTTT. The full variable domain, with the rest looked up from reference TRBV7-9 and TRBJ1-1, is DTGVSQNPRHKITKRGQNVTFRCDPISEHNRLYWYRQTLGQGPEFLTYFQNEAQLEKSRLLSDRFSAERPKGSFSTLEIQRTEQGDSAMYLCASSPKASVEAFFGQGTRLTVV.

This rearrangement joins TRBV6-5 to TRBJ1-4, with TRBD1 as a possible D gene (6 bases). CDR1 and CDR2 from the germline V gene are MNHEY and SVGAGI. The CDR3 has 14 residues. Trimming removed 4 bases at V and 8 bases at J, with 14 bases between. CDR3 sequence: CASSSPTGGEKLFF. The CDR3 DNA follows: TGTGCCAGCAGTTCCCCGACAGGTGGCGAAAAACTGTTTTTT.

This chain connects TRBV5-1 to TRBJ2-2, with TRBD1 matching 8 bases. Per the germline V gene, CDR1 is SGHRS and CDR2 is YFSETQ. The J segment lost 4 bases and the V segment lost 4 bases, leaving 9 bases of the junction unmatched. The CDR3 is made up of 16 amino acids. Here the CDR3 DNA reads TGCGCCAGCAGCATCCGGACAGGGCGGGTCACCGGGGAGCTGTTTTTT. This gives the protein CASSIRTGRVTGELFF.

The J gene is TRBJ1-1, the V gene TRBV7-8, with D perhaps matching TRBD1 (6 bases). V was clipped by 1 base and J by 0 bases, with 12 bases between them. CDR1 and CDR2 from the germline V gene are SGHVS and FQNEAQ. CDR3 size: 16 residues. The CDR3 region has the DNA TGTGCCAGCAGCTTAGGGCCCGGACAGCTGAACACTGAAGCTTTCTTT. Translating it yields CASSLGPGQLNTEAFF.

This clone was detected once. The gene calls are TRBV5-1 and TRBJ1-2; a possible D gene is TRBD1 (5 bases). Per germline, CDR1 SGHRS and CDR2 YFSETQ. Trimming shortened V by 4 bases and J by 2 bases, and 15 bases separated the two germline ends. The CDR3 extends over 15 amino acids. The chain's CDR3 is CASSPDRDRNYGYTF. The CDR3 DNA follows: TGCGCCAGCAGCCCCGATCGCGACAGAAACTATGGCTACACCTTC.

J is TRBJ2-3 and V is TRBV10-1; possibly TRBD2 for D (7 bases). Trimming took off 3 bases at V and 2 bases at J, with 12 bases between the two ends. The CDR3 consists of 15 residues. Germline CDR1 WNHNN, CDR2 SYGVQD (reference sequence). The CDR3 region is CASSDWGGPTDTQYF. As DNA, the CDR3 is TGCGCCAGCAGTGATTGGGGGGGCCCCACAGATACGCAGTATTTT.

The genes are TRBV13 and TRBJ1-1; D is undetermined. The CDR3 length is 13 residues. The V gene's germline CDR1 is PRHDT and CDR2 FYEKMQ (reference sequence). V dropped 4 bases and J dropped 0 bases, with 6 bases sitting between them. The CDR3 reads CASSSQMNTEAFF. The CDR3, as DNA: TGTGCCAGCAGCTCTCAGATGAACACTGAAGCTTTCTTT.

The V gene is TRBV30, the J gene TRBJ1-4, with 9 nucleotides matching TRBD1. V lost 2 bases, J lost 0 bases, and 13 bases stayed unmatched. Germline-derived CDR1 and CDR2 are GTSNPN and SVGIG (reference sequence). The CDR3 has 19 amino acids. The CDR3 DNA follows: TGTGCCTGGAGTTGGAACAGGGGGCCTCCCGTCGCAACTAATGAAAAACTGTTTTTT. Protein sequence: CAWSWNRGPPVATNEKLFF.

The J gene is TRBJ1-2, the V gene TRBV13, with D possibly being TRBD1 (6 bases). V was shortened by 0 bases and J by 4 bases, with 9 bases between the two germline ends. Germline V gene lookup returns CDR1 PRHDT and CDR2 FYEKMQ (reference sequence). There are 14 residues in the CDR3. CDR3: CASSLGDSSYGYTF. The CDR3 DNA follows: TGTGCCAGCAGCTTAGGGGACAGCTCCTATGGCTACACCTTC.

The gene calls are TRBV24-1 and TRBJ1-4; 7 bases agree with TRBD1. The CDR3 consists of 16 residues. Germline lookup yields CDR1 KGHDR and CDR2 SFDVKD. The ends lost 6 bases at V and 0 bases at J; junction bases unmatched: 6. CDR3 protein: CATSLGQQSTNEKLFF. As DNA, the CDR3 is TGTGCCACCAGTCTGGGACAGCAGTCAACTAATGAAAAACTGTTTTTT.

CDR3 region: CASSQEGQDSSSGNTIYF. The CDR3 coding sequence is TGCGCCAGCAGCCAAGAGGGGCAGGACAGCTCCTCTGGAAACACCATATATTTT. This chain joins TRBV4-3 and TRBJ1-3; weak D call: TRBD1 (6 bases). The length of the CDR3 is 18 residues. The V end lost 0 bases, the J end lost 0 bases, and 15 bases lay between the germline ends. CDR1 LGHNA and CDR2 YSLEER come from the germline V gene.

This clone was observed a few times. This chain joins TRBV6-6 and TRBJ2-1; 8 nucleotides line up with TRBD2. With V trimmed by 2 bases and J by 8 bases, 11 bases remained unmatched. In germline, CDR1 is MNHNY, CDR2 SVGAGI (reference sequence). The CDR3 runs to 16 residues. CDR3 nucleotides: TGTGCCAGCAGTTACGGCGGGACTAGTTACCGGGATGAGCAGTTCTTC. It encodes CASSYGGTSYRDEQFF.

V usage is TRBV28 and J usage is TRBJ2-2; TRBD1 matches 9 bases. Trimming took 2 bases from V and 0 from J; bases not matched to a gene: 4. The germline gives CDR1 MDHEN, CDR2 SYDVKM. The CDR3 is 17 amino acids. CDR3 DNA: TGTGCCAGCAGTTTAGGTGGACAGGGGACGAACACCGGGGAGCTGTTTTTT. Protein product: CASSLGGQGTNTGELFF.

This chain connects TRBV7-9 to TRBJ1-1; maybe TRBD1 (5 bases). This CDR3 region has 14 residues. Trimming left V 4 bases short and J 0 bases short, with 9 bases between. Germline V CDR1 and CDR2: SEHNR, FQNEAQ (reference sequence). CDR3 in DNA: TGTGCCAGCAGCTGGGGGGATTTGAACACTGAAGCTTTCTTT. This sequence encodes CASSWGDLNTEAFF.

The rearrangement links TRBV19 to TRBJ1-5; a possible D gene is TRBD1 (6 bases). In germline, CDR1 is LNHDA, CDR2 SQIVND (reference sequence). The CDR3 consists of 16 residues. V was pared by 6 bases and J by 6 bases, with 21 bases between. The CDR3 sequence is CASRILAGAQGQPQHF. The CDR3 DNA reads TGTGCCAGTAGAATCCTGGCGGGGGCGCAGGGTCAGCCCCAGCATTTT.

This chain's CDR3 is CASSLEQGAGEQYF. CDR3 DNA: TGTGCCAGCAGCTTGGAACAGGGGGCAGGCGAGCAGTACTTC. The chain has TRBV5-4 and TRBJ2-7, with 9 nucleotides matching TRBD1. The CDR3 totals 14 residues. Looked up from germline, CDR1 is SGHNT and CDR2 is YYREEE (reference sequence). Trimming removed 0 bases from V and 6 bases from J; junction bases left unmatched: 4.

The J gene is TRBJ1-6, the V gene TRBV9; D gene ambiguous. The CDR3 spans 15 residues. Trimming removed 4 bases at V and 7 bases at J, with 15 bases between. Germline CDR1 reads SGDLS; CDR2 reads YYNGEE. This chain's CDR3 is CASSPSPTSNSPLHF. The CDR3 DNA reads TGTGCCAGCAGCCCAAGCCCGACATCGAATTCACCCCTCCACTTT.

This sequence joins TRBV3-1 (or the pseudogene TRBV3-2) and TRBJ2-1, with D possibly TRBD2 on 6 matching bases. Germline V gene lookup returns CDR1 LGHDT and CDR2 YNNKEL (reference sequence). The CDR3 is made up of 13 amino acids. Trimming removed 0 bases at V and 7 bases at J, with 7 bases between. The CDR3 loop reads CASSQDGGNEQFF. The CDR3 DNA reads TGTGCCAGCAGCCAAGATGGAGGGAATGAGCAGTTCTTC.

V is TRBV15 and J is TRBJ1-4, with D hard to call. Germline V gene lookup returns CDR1 LNHNV and CDR2 YYDKDF (reference sequence). This CDR3 is 14 amino acids long. Trimming took off 0 bases at V and 7 bases at J, with 9 bases between the two ends. CDR3 nucleotides: TGTGCCACCAGCAGAGACACCGGGGTTGAAAAACTGTTTTTT. Protein product: CATSRDTGVEKLFF.

The chain employs TRBV27 and TRBJ1-2; no definite D call. Germline-derived CDR1 and CDR2 are MNHEY and SMNVEV (reference sequence). The CDR3 consists of 13 residues. Trimming left V 3 bases short and J 1 base short, with 6 bases between. In DNA form, the CDR3 reads TGTGCCAGCAGTTTTGACATTAACTATGGCTACACCTTC. Its protein is CASSFDINYGYTF.

This clone is a singleton in its sample. The chain recombines TRBV9 with TRBJ2-7; D may be TRBD1 (5 bases). V lost 7 bases, J lost 5 bases, and 13 bases lay in between. Germline V gives CDR1 SGDLS, CDR2 YYNGEE. The CDR3 is made up of 12 amino acids. In DNA form, the CDR3 reads TGTGCCAGCGGCAGGGCATCTGACGAGCAGTACTTC. Translating gives CASGRASDEQYF.

The gene calls are TRBV11-2 and TRBJ2-5; TRBD2 agrees at 9 bases. V lost 0 bases and J lost 4; bases outside the gene matches: 6. The CDR3 runs to 16 residues. In germline, CDR1 is SGHAT, CDR2 FQNNGV. CDR3 in DNA: TGTGCCAGCAGCTTAGATAGGCGGGAGGGGCGAGAGACCCAGTACTTC. It encodes CASSLDRREGRETQYF.

CDR3 nucleotides: TGTGCCAGCAGGAGCCCCGTCTTACTGGCAGATACGCAGTATTTT. Residues: CASRSPVLLADTQYF. The V and J genes are TRBV6-5 and TRBJ2-3; D gene uncertain. The CDR3 runs 15 residues. The germline V gene has CDR1 MNHEY and CDR2 SVGAGI. Trimming left V 6 bases short and J 4 bases short, with 17 bases between.

CDR3 in amino acids: CATSRSNIAGADNEQFF. CDR3 nucleotides: TGTGCCACCAGCAGATCCAATATAGCGGGGGCCGACAATGAGCAGTTCTTC. The chain links TRBV15 to TRBJ2-1, with 9 bases identical to TRBD2. Trimming at V came to 2 bases and at J to 5 bases, leaving 10 bases not matched to a gene. CDR3 length equals 17 residues. The germline V gene encodes CDR1 LNHNV and CDR2 YYDKDF (reference sequence).